This TCR beta chain was sequenced during a study of T cell repertoires in cytomegalovirus infection (dated by TCRdb to between 2017 and 2020). For the study in its entirety: Because public TCR beta signatures pointed to carriage of CMV infection together with the matching HLA type, the HLA type of each donor mattered for the analysis.

Reads for this sample came from an Illumina HiSeq 1500. In-frame beta chains were kept once TCRdb had trimmed the public reads at Q25 with fastp and called clones with MiXCR. Rows merge per CDR3 protein into single entries with the most common DNA and genes. The table for this sample lists 54,000 or so distinct CDR3 sequences; more than 25% of them were counted only once. Nearly 70% of the sample lies in the top ten. Via the germline V gene, CDR1 is SNHLY and CDR2 FYNNEI. CDR3 length: 15 amino acids, cysteine to phenylalanine. Only the CDR3 DNA stays, 45 bases, in frame from base 1. From V the trimming removes 6 bases and from J it removes 4 bases, while the gene matches leave 5 bases of the junction unaccounted for. With regard to this clonotype: What this receptor recognizes is not known. Base qualities were left out, and no much larger clone turns up one base away.

Results and caveats for the whole study, not just this receptor: In the ex vivo response, HLA-C-restricted CMV-specific TCR beta clonotypes were dominant, and in two of eight donors the single most frequent clonotype came from this HLA-C-restricted group. Carriers of CMV infection plus the relevant HLA type were discriminated by the cumulative frequency of public TCR beta family members in the study cohort and in an independent approximately 400-donor cohort.

This sequence uses TRBV2 and TRBJ2-2; 10 middle bases align to TRBD1. This sequence originates from a human donor in good health (CMV status not recorded). Some clones in this sample may be carry-over from other donors' samples. The sample comprised PBMCs, sequenced either directly or after in vitro stimulation (not recorded which). For the CDR3, the sequence is CASSPGQGTTGELFF. Here is the DNA: TGTGCCAGCAGCCCGGGACAGGGGACCACCGGGGAGCTGTTTTTT.